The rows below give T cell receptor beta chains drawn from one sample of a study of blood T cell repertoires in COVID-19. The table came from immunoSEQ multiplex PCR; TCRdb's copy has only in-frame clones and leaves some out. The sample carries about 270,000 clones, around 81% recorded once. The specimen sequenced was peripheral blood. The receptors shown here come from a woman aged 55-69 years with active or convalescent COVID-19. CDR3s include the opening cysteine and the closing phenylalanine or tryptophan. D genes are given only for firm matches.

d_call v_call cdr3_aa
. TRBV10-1 CASSESREQYF
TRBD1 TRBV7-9 CASTFPDRGNTEAFF
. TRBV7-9 CASSPSPSVKGYTF
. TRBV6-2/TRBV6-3 CASRSTGTNYGYTF
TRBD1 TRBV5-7 CASSPGQGAVNEQFF
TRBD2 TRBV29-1 CSVPLGLAGGGNEQFF
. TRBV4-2 CASSQDVRANRVARGYTF
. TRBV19 CASSALSRAMFLINIQYF
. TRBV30 CAWNQNSGLNEKLFF
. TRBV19 CASSPRPPGFAGELFF
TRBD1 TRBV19 CASRDPGGAKNIQYF
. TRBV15 CATSRDAGTYNEQFF
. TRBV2 CASGDTSNYGYTF
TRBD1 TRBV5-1 CASSSITGGYGYTF
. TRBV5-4 CASSLAGLNSYEQYF
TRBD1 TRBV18 CASSPETGTANYGYTF
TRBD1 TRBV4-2 CASSYGQGGEGYTF
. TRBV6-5 CASSYRGGSLYGYTF
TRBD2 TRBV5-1 CASSLAGGSGANVLTF
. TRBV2 CASSEMGRGQDYEQYF
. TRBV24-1 CATSEGAFYGYTF
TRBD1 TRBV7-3 CASSLGQFTDTQYF
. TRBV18 CASSPREDEQYF
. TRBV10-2 CASSESKPGSIQYF
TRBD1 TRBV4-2 CASSQEGTDYGYTF
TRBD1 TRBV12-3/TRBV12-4 CASSFFRGETQYF
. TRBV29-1 CSVSNAPAVTYEQYF
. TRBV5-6 CASSLGGGYYGYTF
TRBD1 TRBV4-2 CASSQDLAGRGVEKLFF
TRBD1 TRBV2 CASRTGSFYADTQYF
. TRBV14 CASSSGGLWNQPQHF
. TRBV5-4 CASSPSWGGTDTQYF
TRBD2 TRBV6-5 CASSLGGGSTDTQYF
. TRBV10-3 CAISGNGNTIYF
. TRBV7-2 CASSLNWAKNIQYF
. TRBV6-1 CASSERTEPNEKLFF
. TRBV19 CASSPPLDRNTEAFF
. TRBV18 CASSPRERKNTEAFF
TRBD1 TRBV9 CASSGRQGARLNTEAFF